This passage covers 23 T cell receptor beta chains from one sample sequenced in a study of T cell responses to AZD1222 COVID-19 vaccine. Some clones are missing from TCRdb's copy, which holds only in-frame ones; the method was immunoSEQ multiplex PCR. The repertoire consists of fewer than 150,000 clones, with around 88% occurring once and the leading ten covering 7.1%. The input for sequencing was peripheral blood, taken 28 days after the second AZD1222 dose. These receptors were taken from an adult who received the AZD1222 COVID-19 vaccine.

This sequence joins TRBV4-1 and TRBJ1-1; TRBD1 might be the D (5 bases). Germline values: CDR1 MGHRA, CDR2 YSYEKL. The CDR3 covers 13 residues. Trimming took off 3 bases at V and 4 bases at J, with 9 bases between the two ends. The CDR3 sequence is CASSHSGFTEAFF. The CDR3 DNA follows: TGCGCCAGCAGCCATTCAGGGTTCACTGAAGCTTTCTTT.

The chain recombines TRBV19 with TRBJ1-3; tentatively, D is TRBD1 (5 bases). CDR3 length equals 15 residues. Germline CDR1 is LNHDA and CDR2 is SQIVND (reference sequence). The germline V and J ends were trimmed by 4 bases and 0 bases, with 10 bases remaining between them. CDR3 in DNA: TGTGCCAGTAGTAACCAGGGTCTCTCTGGAAACACCATATATTTT. Residues: CASSNQGLSGNTIYF.

The J gene is TRBJ2-2, the V gene TRBV13; D might be TRBD2 (5 bases). The germline CDR1 and CDR2 sequences are PRHDT and FYEKMQ (reference sequence). Trimming took 5 bases from V and 2 from J, leaving 12 bases between them. This CDR3 is built from 15 residues. In DNA, the CDR3 is TGTGCCAGCAGCCCCGAGGGAAGAAACACCGGGGAGCTGTTTTTT. Translated: CASSPEGRNTGELFF.

This chain uses TRBV11-3 with TRBJ2-7; 7 bases align to TRBD1. Germline V CDR1 and CDR2: SGHNT, YENEEA. V shed 4 bases and J 4 bases; nucleotides not matched to a gene: 4. There are 13 residues in the CDR3. CDR3 nucleotides: TGTGCCAGCAGCTCCCGGGACAGTTACGAGCAGTACTTC. Translating gives CASSSRDSYEQYF.

A remark on this clone: At one end, the junction sequence differs from germline, possibly due to a read error. V gene TRBV7-3 combines with J gene TRBJ2-3, with D perhaps matching TRBD2 (6 bases). Germline CDR1 is SGHTA and CDR2 is FQGTGA. The CDR3 covers 12 residues. CDR3 coding DNA: TGTGCCAGCAGCTTAATAGACCGGGACTTTAACTTT. As protein: CASSLIDRDFNF.

The rearrangement joins TRBV6-5 to TRBJ1-2; no definite D call. Looked up from germline, CDR1 is MNHEY and CDR2 is SVGAGI. The CDR3 is made up of 14 amino acids. The germline V and J ends were trimmed by 0 bases and 4 bases, with 9 bases remaining between them. The CDR3 DNA sequence: TGTGCCAGCAGTTACTCCCTTACTAGCTATGGCTACACCTTC. Translating it yields CASSYSLTSYGYTF.

The chain employs TRBV11-3 and TRBJ2-1; D might be TRBD2 (5 bases). This CDR3 comprises 14 residues. Per germline, CDR1 SGHNT and CDR2 YENEEA. V dropped 3 bases and J dropped 7 bases, with 13 bases sitting between them. The CDR3 bases are TGTGCCAGCAGCTTCGGAAAAGCGGAGAATGAGCAGTTCTTC. Protein sequence: CASSFGKAENEQFF.

The V call is TRBV30, the J call TRBJ1-6; 7 bases line up with TRBD1. V was clipped by 6 bases and J by 7 bases; unmatched bases: 6. Germline assignment: CDR1 GTSNPN and CDR2 SVGIG (reference sequence). The CDR3 extends over 13 amino acids. CDR3 in amino acids: CACQGGLNSPLHF. CDR3 bases: TGTGCCTGTCAAGGGGGCCTCAATTCACCCCTCCACTTT.

This clone was observed once. This sequence joins TRBV7-8 and TRBJ1-2; D may be TRBD1 (5 bases). The CDR3 is 15 amino acids. Germline V gene data show CDR1 as SGHVS and CDR2 as FQNEAQ. The V end was cut by 1 base, the J end by 8 bases, with 17 bases between. The CDR3 DNA reads TGTGCCAGCAGCTTAGATTTGGGGACGAACGGAGGCTACACCTTC. Amino acid sequence: CASSLDLGTNGGYTF.

The chain has TRBV18 and TRBJ2-1; D not certain. Trimming took off 3 bases at V and 6 bases at J, with 9 bases between the two ends. CDR3 length: 13 residues. Germline V gives CDR1 KGHSH, CDR2 LQKENI. CDR3 sequence reads: CASSPLESNEQFF. The CDR3 DNA reads as TGTGCCAGCTCACCCCTAGAAAGCAATGAGCAGTTCTTC.

This clone was seen a single time. The CDR3 DNA reads TGTGCCAGTAGTATAGAGGCAACGATCGGGACAGGGGATGAAAAACTGTTTTTT. Protein sequence: CASSIEATIGTGDEKLFF. The rearrangement joins TRBV19 to TRBJ1-4; 10 positions match TRBD1. The germline gives CDR1 LNHDA, CDR2 SQIVND (reference sequence). The CDR3 runs 18 residues. Trimming cost V 0 bases and J 6 bases; bases outside gene matches: 10.

The genes are TRBV29-1 and TRBJ2-2; D is possibly TRBD1 or TRBD2 (5 bases each). The CDR3 has 15 residues. Germline-derived CDR1 and CDR2 are SQVTM and ANQGSEA. V was clipped by 2 bases and J by 1 base, with 11 bases between them. The CDR3 region has the DNA TGCAGCGTTGAATCCGGGGCGCGGAACACCGGGGAGCTGTTTTTT. Protein sequence: CSVESGARNTGELFF.

The gene calls are TRBV6-5 and TRBJ2-7; D not certain. V gave up 0 bases and J gave up 4 bases, with 7 bases separating them. Germline CDR1 reads MNHEY; CDR2 reads SVGAGI. The CDR3 spans 13 residues. In DNA form, the CDR3 reads TGTGCCAGCAGTTACTCGACGGAGTACGAGCAGTACTTC. Translating it yields CASSYSTEYEQYF.

The chain is built from TRBV28 and TRBJ1-2; D remains ambiguous. The CDR3 extends over 14 amino acids. The germline gives CDR1 MDHEN, CDR2 SYDVKM. Trimming took 6 bases from V and 0 from J, leaving 11 bases between them. CDR3 coding DNA: TGTGCCAGCAGGGCCACCGGATCTAACTATGGCTACACCTTC. It encodes CASRATGSNYGYTF.

The genes are TRBV19 and TRBJ2-7, with D possibly being TRBD2 (5 bases). V was cut by 4 bases and J by 1 base, with 14 bases left in between. In germline, CDR1 is LNHDA, CDR2 SQIVND (reference sequence). The CDR3 runs to 15 residues. The DNA of the CDR3 is TGTGCCAGTAGTAAAACGGACGGGGAATCCTACGAGCAGTACTTC. As protein: CASSKTDGESYEQYF.

The rearrangement joins TRBV5-6 to TRBJ2-3, with a possible D match to TRBD2 (5 bases). The CDR3 extends over 14 amino acids. The V gene lost 1 base and the J gene lost 5 bases, with 11 bases spanning the gap. Germline CDR1 is SGHDT and CDR2 is YYEEEE. CDR3 in amino acids: CASSLLPGKDTQYF. The DNA of the CDR3 is TGTGCCAGCAGCTTGCTACCGGGGAAAGATACGCAGTATTTT.

J is TRBJ1-1 and V is TRBV21-1; the table's D call, TRBD1, has no DNA check behind it. TRBV21-1 is flagged as a pseudogene. CDR3 size: 15 residues. This CDR3 reads CASSRSGQLNTEAFF. The CDR3 bases are TGTGCCAGCAGCCGATCGGGACAGCTGAACACTGAAGCTTTCTTT.

The V gene is TRBV7-2, the J gene TRBJ2-4, with 10 nucleotides matching TRBD2. With V trimmed by 5 bases and J by 7 bases, 17 bases remained unmatched. The CDR3 consists of 18 residues. Per the germline V gene, CDR1 is SGHTA and CDR2 is FQGNSA. CDR3: CASSAPLGLAGVPNIQYF. CDR3 coding DNA: TGTGCCAGCAGCGCGCCCCTGGGTCTAGCGGGAGTTCCGAACATTCAGTACTTC. The entire variable domain, with the rest obtained from reference TRBV7-2 and TRBJ2-4, is as follows: GAGVSQSPSNKVTEKGKDVELRCDPISGHTALYWYRQSLGQGLEFLIYFQGNSAPDKSGLPSDRFSAERTGGSVSTLTIQRTQQEDSAVYLCASSAPLGLAGVPNIQYFGAGTRLSVL.

V and J are TRBV5-5 and TRBJ2-5; TRBD1 is a possible D gene (7 bases). From germline, CDR1 is SGHKS and CDR2 YYEKEE (reference sequence). The CDR3 sequence is 16 residues long. V dropped 0 bases and J dropped 1 base, with 13 bases sitting between them. The CDR3 DNA reads as TGTGCCAGCAGCTTGGATCAGGGGGACTTCCAAGAGACCCAGTACTTC. Amino acid sequence: CASSLDQGDFQETQYF.

V gene TRBV27 combines with J gene TRBJ1-1; 9 bases are a match to TRBD1. CDR3 size: 13 residues. Unmatched junction bases numbered 0, after V lost 4 bases and J lost 3 bases. Germline V gene lookup returns CDR1 MNHEY and CDR2 SMNVEV (reference sequence). The CDR3 region has the DNA TGTGCCAGCAGTTGGACAGGGGACACTGAAGCTTTCTTT. This sequence encodes CASSWTGDTEAFF.

This clone was seen once. The rearrangement links TRBV7-9 to TRBJ1-1; D is possibly TRBD1 (5 bases). V was pared by 5 bases and J by 4 bases, with 23 bases between. The length of the CDR3 is 17 residues. In germline, CDR1 is SEHNR, CDR2 FQNEAQ (reference sequence). CDR3 coding DNA: TGTGCCAGCAGCGCTGGGGGTCATAACACTATCAGCACTGAAGCTTTCTTT. Residues: CASSAGGHNTISTEAFF.

The chain joins TRBV28 to TRBJ2-3; no firm D call. This CDR3 comprises 13 residues. Trimming pared 2 bases from V and 9 bases from J, leaving 12 bases between. The germline V gene encodes CDR1 MDHEN and CDR2 SYDVKM. The CDR3 sequence is CASSLVNTQTQYF. In DNA form, the CDR3 reads TGTGCCAGCAGTTTAGTAAATACGCAGACGCAGTATTTT.

This chain joins TRBV12-3 or TRBV12-4 and TRBJ1-4; no clear D. V shed 3 bases and J shed 14 bases, with 10 bases lying between them. The CDR3 has 11 amino acids. The CDR3 DNA is TGTGCCAGCAGTTTGGGCCAAAGGCTGTTTTTT. Translated: CASSLGQRLFF.